The rows below give T cell receptor beta chains drawn from one sample of a study of T cell repertoires in aging, cancer and after chemotherapy. TCRdb passed the multiplex PCR reads through MiXCR, listing each CDR3 protein once. The repertoire holds 8,500 to 10,000 distinct CDR3 sequences, around a third seen once, with 13% in the top ten. The sequenced sample consisted of blood. These receptors came from a human donor in good health. The donor label of this sample is uncertain. Both conserved end residues are part of each CDR3. The order of the fields is V gene, clone size, J gene, D gene, CDR3 protein, CDR3 DNA. A D gene is named only where the DNA matches it firmly. Where a row states a size, it is once, few, many or the class of an expanded clone; other rows omit it.

V gene: TRBV5-1; clone size: .; J gene: TRBJ1-2; D gene: TRBD1; CDR3 protein: CASRETGGYGYTF; CDR3 DNA: TGCGCCAGCAGAGAGACAGGGGGCTATGGCTACACCTTC
V gene: TRBV6-5; clone size: few; J gene: TRBJ2-5; D gene: .; CDR3 protein: CASRASGPLTF; CDR3 DNA: TGTGCCAGCAGAGCATCAGGCCCCCTAACCTTC
V gene: TRBV24-1; clone size: .; J gene: TRBJ2-1; D gene: .; CDR3 protein: CATSLLGAQGDEQFF; CDR3 DNA: TGTGCCACCAGTCTCTTGGGGGCGCAGGGCGATGAGCAGTTCTTC
V gene: TRBV5-1; clone size: .; J gene: TRBJ2-3; D gene: TRBD1; CDR3 protein: CASSLGGTGDMDTQYF; CDR3 DNA: TGCGCCAGCAGCTTGGGGGGGACAGGGGACATGGATACGCAGTATTTT
V gene: TRBV10-3; clone size: few; J gene: TRBJ1-2; D gene: .; CDR3 protein: CAIRDTGLRGYTF; CDR3 DNA: TGTGCCATCAGGGACACAGGGTTGCGGGGCTACACCTTC
V gene: TRBV19; clone size: few; J gene: TRBJ1-2; D gene: .; CDR3 protein: CASSLKNRERHGYTF; CDR3 DNA: TGTGCCAGTAGTTTGAAAAACAGGGAGAGGCATGGCTACACCTTC
V gene: TRBV15; clone size: .; J gene: TRBJ2-4; D gene: TRBD1; CDR3 protein: CATSKGLQGLNIQYF; CDR3 DNA: TGTGCCACCAGCAAAGGGTTACAGGGGTTAAACATTCAGTACTTC
V gene: TRBV5-4; clone size: few; J gene: TRBJ2-3; D gene: TRBD2; CDR3 protein: CASSLAERGSTDTQYF; CDR3 DNA: TGTGCCAGCAGCTTGGCCGAGCGGGGAAGCACAGATACGCAGTATTTT
V gene: TRBV7-6; clone size: .; J gene: TRBJ2-3; D gene: TRBD2; CDR3 protein: CASSLVASGGAGDTQYF; CDR3 DNA: TGTGCCAGCAGCTTAGTTGCTAGCGGGGGGGCAGGAGATACGCAGTATTTT
V gene: TRBV12-3/TRBV12-4; clone size: .; J gene: TRBJ2-7; D gene: TRBD2; CDR3 protein: CASSLGLAGVGNEQYF; CDR3 DNA: TGTGCCAGCAGTTTAGGACTAGCGGGGGTGGGTAACGAGCAGTACTTC
V gene: TRBV6-2/TRBV6-3; clone size: .; J gene: TRBJ1-5; D gene: .; CDR3 protein: CASSTDRFKGNQPQHF; CDR3 DNA: TGTGCCAGCAGTACGGACCGTTTTAAGGGCAATCAGCCCCAGCATTTT
V gene: TRBV5-6; clone size: .; J gene: TRBJ1-1; D gene: .; CDR3 protein: CASSLGGATEAFF; CDR3 DNA: TGTGCCAGCAGCTTAGGAGGGGCAACTGAAGCTTTCTTT
V gene: TRBV6-5; clone size: .; J gene: TRBJ2-5; D gene: .; CDR3 protein: CASSYSGTGVFVTQYF; CDR3 DNA: TGTGCCAGCAGTTACTCGGGGACCGGAGTTTTTGTGACCCAGTACTTC
V gene: TRBV5-6; clone size: .; J gene: TRBJ2-3; D gene: .; CDR3 protein: CASSSAGTTDTQYF; CDR3 DNA: TGTGCCAGCAGCTCTGCCGGGACTACAGATACGCAGTATTTT
V gene: TRBV28; clone size: .; J gene: TRBJ2-5; D gene: TRBD1; CDR3 protein: CASSPETTGQETQYF; CDR3 DNA: TGTGCCAGCAGCCCGGAAACGACAGGGCAAGAGACCCAGTACTTC
V gene: TRBV6-5; clone size: .; J gene: TRBJ1-1; D gene: .; CDR3 protein: CASSYGYGSATEAFF; CDR3 DNA: TGTGCCAGCAGTTACGGGTACGGGTCCGCCACTGAAGCTTTCTTT
V gene: TRBV19; clone size: medium-sized; J gene: TRBJ2-2; D gene: .; CDR3 protein: CATRPPNTGELFF; CDR3 DNA: TGTGCCACCCGACCCCCCAACACCGGGGAGCTGTTTTTT
V gene: TRBV6-5; clone size: few; J gene: TRBJ2-7; D gene: .; CDR3 protein: CASSYSERESSYEQYF; CDR3 DNA: TGTGCCAGCAGTTACTCTGAGCGCGAAAGCTCCTACGAGCAGTACTTC
V gene: TRBV5-1; clone size: .; J gene: TRBJ2-2; D gene: TRBD1; CDR3 protein: CASSPRQGTNTGELFF; CDR3 DNA: TGCGCCAGCAGCCCCCGACAGGGGACGAACACCGGGGAGCTGTTTTTT
V gene: TRBV30; clone size: few; J gene: TRBJ2-7; D gene: .; CDR3 protein: CAWSKRSSYEQYF; CDR3 DNA: TGTGCCTGGAGTAAAAGGAGCTCCTACGAGCAGTACTTC
V gene: TRBV5-5; clone size: .; J gene: TRBJ2-1; D gene: .; CDR3 protein: CASSSYIYNEQFF; CDR3 DNA: TGTGCCAGCAGTTCATATATTTACAATGAGCAGTTCTTC
V gene: TRBV7-2; clone size: medium-sized; J gene: TRBJ2-3; D gene: .; CDR3 protein: CASSLLTDTQYF; CDR3 DNA: TGTGCCAGCAGCTTACTGACAGATACGCAGTATTTT
V gene: TRBV5-6; clone size: .; J gene: TRBJ2-3; D gene: TRBD1; CDR3 protein: CASSLGQGRDTQYF; CDR3 DNA: TGTGCCAGCAGCTTGGGACAGGGCAGAGATACGCAGTATTTT
V gene: TRBV30; clone size: medium-sized; J gene: TRBJ1-3; D gene: .; CDR3 protein: CAWTPSGNTIYF; CDR3 DNA: TGTGCCTGGACCCCATCTGGAAACACCATATATTTT
V gene: TRBV5-1; clone size: .; J gene: TRBJ2-3; D gene: .; CDR3 protein: CASSTEAGQDTQYF; CDR3 DNA: TGCGCCAGCAGCACGGAGGCGGGTCAAGATACGCAGTATTTT
V gene: TRBV6-1; clone size: few; J gene: TRBJ2-5; D gene: TRBD1; CDR3 protein: CASSAGGGRETQYF; CDR3 DNA: TGTGCCAGCAGTGCAGGGGGCGGTCGGGAGACCCAGTACTTC
V gene: TRBV27; clone size: .; J gene: TRBJ2-7; D gene: TRBD1; CDR3 protein: CASSTRDRGPYEQYF; CDR3 DNA: TGTGCCAGCAGTACCCGGGACAGGGGGCCCTACGAGCAGTACTTC
V gene: TRBV19; clone size: .; J gene: TRBJ1-5; D gene: .; CDR3 protein: CASSIVGRLYQPQHF; CDR3 DNA: TGTGCCAGTAGTATAGTCGGCAGGTTGTATCAGCCCCAGCATTTT